The count of the clone carrying this T cell receptor (beta chain) is one. The sample is drawn from a study of CD8+CD57+ T cells in acquired aplastic anemia. Genomic DNA acted as the template from which TCR beta VDJ combination and CDR3 sequence profiling were carried out. One entry per CDR3 protein, called by TCRdb with MiXCR from the reads. The table has about 180,000 distinct CDR3 sequences, about 45% seen once. Individuals selected for sequencing had exhibited CD8+CD57+ cell expansion on flow cytometry. V gave up 5 bases and J gave up 4 bases; unmatched junction bases: 10. CDR3 size: 14 residues. The germline gives CDR1 DFQATT, CDR2 SNEGSKA (reference sequence).

Sequencing was done on a sample of sorted CD4+, CD8+, or CD8+CD57+ T cells (not recorded which) from PBMCs. The sequence was obtained from a human donor with aplastic anemia. This chain connects TRBV20-1 to TRBJ2-7, with 8 positions matching TRBD1. This CDR3 is CSAASGGTGYEQYF. DNA of the CDR3: TGCAGTGCTGCCTCAGGGGGCACGGGGTACGAGCAGTACTTC.